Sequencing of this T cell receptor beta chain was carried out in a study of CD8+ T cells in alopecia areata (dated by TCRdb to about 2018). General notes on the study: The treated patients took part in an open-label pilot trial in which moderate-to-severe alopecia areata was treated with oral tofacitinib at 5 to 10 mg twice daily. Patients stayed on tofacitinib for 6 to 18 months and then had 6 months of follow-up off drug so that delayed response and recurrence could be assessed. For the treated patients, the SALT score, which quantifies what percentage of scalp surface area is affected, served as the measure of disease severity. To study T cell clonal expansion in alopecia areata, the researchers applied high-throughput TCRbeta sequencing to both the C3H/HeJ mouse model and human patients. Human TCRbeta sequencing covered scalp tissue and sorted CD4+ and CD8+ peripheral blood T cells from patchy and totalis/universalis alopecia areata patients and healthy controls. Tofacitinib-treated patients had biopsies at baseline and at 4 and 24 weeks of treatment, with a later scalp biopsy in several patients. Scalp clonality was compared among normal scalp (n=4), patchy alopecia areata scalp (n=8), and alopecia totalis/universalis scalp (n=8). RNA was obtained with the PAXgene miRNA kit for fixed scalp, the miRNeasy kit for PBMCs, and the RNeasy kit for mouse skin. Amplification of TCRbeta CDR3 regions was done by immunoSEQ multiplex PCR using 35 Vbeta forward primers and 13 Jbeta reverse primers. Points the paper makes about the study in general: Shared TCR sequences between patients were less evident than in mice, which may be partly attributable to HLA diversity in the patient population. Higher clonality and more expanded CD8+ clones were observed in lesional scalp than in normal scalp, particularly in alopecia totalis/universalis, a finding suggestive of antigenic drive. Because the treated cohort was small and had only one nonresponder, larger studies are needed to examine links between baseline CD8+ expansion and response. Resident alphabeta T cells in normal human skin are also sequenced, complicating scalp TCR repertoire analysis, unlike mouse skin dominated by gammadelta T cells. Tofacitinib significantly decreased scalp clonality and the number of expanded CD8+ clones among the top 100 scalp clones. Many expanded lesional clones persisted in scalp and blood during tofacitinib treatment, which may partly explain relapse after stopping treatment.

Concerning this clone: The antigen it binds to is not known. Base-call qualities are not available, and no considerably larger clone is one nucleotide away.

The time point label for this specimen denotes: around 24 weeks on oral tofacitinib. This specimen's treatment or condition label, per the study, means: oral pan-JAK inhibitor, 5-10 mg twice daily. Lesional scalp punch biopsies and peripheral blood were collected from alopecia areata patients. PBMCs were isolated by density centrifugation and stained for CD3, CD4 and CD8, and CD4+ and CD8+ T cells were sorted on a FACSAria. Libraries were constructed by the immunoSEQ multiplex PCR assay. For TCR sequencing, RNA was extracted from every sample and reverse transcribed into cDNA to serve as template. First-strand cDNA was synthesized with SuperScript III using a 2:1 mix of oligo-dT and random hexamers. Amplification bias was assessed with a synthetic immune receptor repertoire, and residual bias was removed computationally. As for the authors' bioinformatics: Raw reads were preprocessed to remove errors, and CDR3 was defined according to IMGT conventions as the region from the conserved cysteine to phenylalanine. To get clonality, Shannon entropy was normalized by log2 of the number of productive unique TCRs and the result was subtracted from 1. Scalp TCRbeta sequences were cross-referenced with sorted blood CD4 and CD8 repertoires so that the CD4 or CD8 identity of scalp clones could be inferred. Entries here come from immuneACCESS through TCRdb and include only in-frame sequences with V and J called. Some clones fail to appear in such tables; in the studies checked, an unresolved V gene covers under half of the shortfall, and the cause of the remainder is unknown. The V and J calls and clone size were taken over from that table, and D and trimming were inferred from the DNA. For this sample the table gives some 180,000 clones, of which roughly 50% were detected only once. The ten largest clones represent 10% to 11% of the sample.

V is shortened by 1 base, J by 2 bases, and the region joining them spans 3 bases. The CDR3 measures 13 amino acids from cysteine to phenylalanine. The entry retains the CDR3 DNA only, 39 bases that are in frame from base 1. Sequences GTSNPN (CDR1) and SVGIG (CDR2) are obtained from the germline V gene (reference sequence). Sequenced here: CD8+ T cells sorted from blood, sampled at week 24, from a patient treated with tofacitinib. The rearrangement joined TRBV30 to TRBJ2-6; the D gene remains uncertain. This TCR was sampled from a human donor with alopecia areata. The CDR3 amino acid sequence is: CAWSGPGANVLTF. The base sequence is TGTGCCTGGAGTGGACCTGGGGCCAACGTCCTGACTTTC.